This is a list of T cell receptor beta chains from one sample in a study of glioma-infiltrating T cells. TCRdb re-derived calls from the multiplex PCR reads in MiXCR, one entry per CDR3 protein. The table records some 130,000 distinct CDR3 sequences, approximately 26% of them present only once. The specimen was glioma tissue, nonneoplastic brain tissue, or PBMCs (not recorded which). Receptors were obtained from a human donor with low-grade glioma or glioblastoma, undergoing nonglioma brain surgery, or in good health (not recorded which). Each CDR3 is given with its conserved first and last residue. The D gene is left open where the match is weak. The size entry is marked missing in some rows and otherwise reads once, few, many or a size class.

cdr3_length j_call d_call clone_size v_call cdr3_nt cdr3_aa
15 TRBJ1-3 NA NA TRBV14 TGTGCCAGCAGCCAGAAGGGCCCGCGGGGAAACACCATATATTTT CASSQKGPRGNTIYF
14 TRBJ2-5 NA NA TRBV10-3 TGTGCCATCAGCGTGGGAAACCCGGTGGAGACCCAGTACTTC CAISVGNPVETQYF
13 TRBJ1-6 TRBD1 NA TRBV6-1 TGTGCCAGCAGTCAGGGGGAAGGGTCACCCCTCCACTTT CASSQGEGSPLHF
12 TRBJ1-5 NA many TRBV7-2 TGTGCCAGCAGCTCCTGGGGCGGGCCCCAGCATTTT CASSSWGGPQHF
15 TRBJ1-2 TRBD1 few TRBV27 TGTGCCAGCAGTTTCGAGGGGGCGCGTAGCTATGGCTACACCTTC CASSFEGARSYGYTF
14 TRBJ2-1 NA many TRBV27 TGTGCCAGCATACCCGGGACTCCCTACAATGAGCAGTTCTTC CASIPGTPYNEQFF
13 TRBJ2-3 NA NA TRBV3-1 TGTGCCAGCAGCCCCTATACCCCCTATACGCAGTATTTT CASSPYTPYTQYF
14 TRBJ2-3 NA NA TRBV20-1 TGCAGTGCCCAGGCCCGTGCTTGGGCAGATACGCAGTATTTT CSAQARAWADTQYF
13 TRBJ1-2 NA NA TRBV3-1 TGTGCCAGCAGCCAAGTTGGCAGGGATAGCTACACCTTC CASSQVGRDSYTF
14 TRBJ2-5 TRBD2 NA TRBV20-1 TGCAGCGCTAGCGGGGGCCAATTCCGGGAGACCCAGTACTTC CSASGGQFRETQYF
14 TRBJ2-3 NA NA TRBV27 TGTGCCAGAAGTTTGTCACTAGGCACAGATACGCAGTATTTT CARSLSLGTDTQYF
13 TRBJ1-1 NA NA TRBV5-6 TGTGCCAGCAGCTTGGTAGACATCACTGAAGCTTTCTTT CASSLVDITEAFF
17 TRBJ2-1 NA NA TRBV18 TGTGCCAGCTCACCAACCCAGGGCCTGACAATTGGCAATGAGCAGTTCTTC CASSPTQGLTIGNEQFF
15 TRBJ1-5 NA many TRBV7-9 TGTGCCAGCAGCTTAGTGCAGCGTAGCAATCAGCCCCAGCATTTT CASSLVQRSNQPQHF
14 TRBJ2-2 NA few TRBV18 TGTGCCAGCTCACCGCAGGACGACACCGGGGAGCTGTTTTTT CASSPQDDTGELFF
16 TRBJ2-2 TRBD1 NA TRBV10-3 TGTGCCATCGCAGCAGACGGGACAGAGAACACCGGGGAGCTGTTTTTT CAIAADGTENTGELFF